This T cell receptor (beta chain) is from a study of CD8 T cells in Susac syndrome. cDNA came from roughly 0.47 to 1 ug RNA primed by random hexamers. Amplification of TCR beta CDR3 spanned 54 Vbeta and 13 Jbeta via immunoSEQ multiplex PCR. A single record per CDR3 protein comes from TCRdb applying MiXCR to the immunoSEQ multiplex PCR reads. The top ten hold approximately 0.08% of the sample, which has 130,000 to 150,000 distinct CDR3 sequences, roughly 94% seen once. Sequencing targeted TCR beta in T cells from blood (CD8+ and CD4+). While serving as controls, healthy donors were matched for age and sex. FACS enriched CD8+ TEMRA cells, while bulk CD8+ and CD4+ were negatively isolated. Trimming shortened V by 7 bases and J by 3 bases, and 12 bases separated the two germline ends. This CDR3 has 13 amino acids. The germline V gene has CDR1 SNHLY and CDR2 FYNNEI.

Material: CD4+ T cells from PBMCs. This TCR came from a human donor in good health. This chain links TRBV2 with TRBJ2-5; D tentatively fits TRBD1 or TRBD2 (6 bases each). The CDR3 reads CASKGGTKETQYF. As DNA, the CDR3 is TGTGCCAGCAAGGGGGGCACCAAAGAGACCCAGTACTTC.